What follows is one TCR beta chain and its context. Its specificity is not known. Each sample yielded at least 6 micrograms of PBMC total RNA. Alongside a J-beta primer mix, a sample-barcoded 5' primer served in a second PCR lasting roughly 6 to 11 cycles. TCRdb analysed the 5' RACE reads with MiXCR anew, one entry per CDR3 protein. The sample yields about 650,000 distinct CDR3 sequences, about 32% seen once. Trimming cost V 0 bases and J 7 bases, with 25 bases left between them. CDR1 is SQVTM, CDR2 ANQGSEA, per germline. The CDR3 loop spans 17 amino acids. This record belongs to a study of blood T cells in healthy people across ages. Study observations and caveats: There were more naive CD4+ cells and higher diversity in long-lived donors than in aged donors. For the donors, CMV status was unknown and possibly confounded expanded clonotype changes.

Material: blood. The chain combines TRBV29-1 with TRBJ2-7; perhaps TRBD2 as D (6 bases). The clonotype comes from a woman aged 80 or over in good health. CDR3 protein: CSVEDSGRPVWVNEQYF. The CDR3 DNA sequence: TGCAGCGTTGAAGATAGCGGCAGGCCGGTTTGGGTGAATGAGCAGTACTTC.